The sequence of this T cell receptor (beta chain) was determined in a study of CD8+CD57+ T cells in acquired aplastic anemia. Whole-study context: The DNA of sorted CD4+ and CD8+ cells averaged around 3 ug.

Only patients with CD8+CD57+ cell expansion on flow cytometry were chosen for sequencing. As a group, the patients uniformly had severe acquired aplastic anemia. Therapy had not been given to patients before blood sampling. As regards this clonotype: Its antigen is still unknown.

Between the trimmed V and J ends, which lost 1 base and 5 bases, there was a span of 12 bases. The CDR3 has 15 amino acids. CDR1 and CDR2 from the germline V gene are SGHNT and YYREEE (reference sequence). Profiles of TCR beta VDJ and CDR3 were generated from a genomic DNA template. Each CDR3 protein gets one entry after TCRdb re-called the reads with MiXCR. Of about 180,000 distinct CDR3 sequences listed, less than 65% are singletons. General study findings and limits: Patients and controls were not found to differ significantly in CD8+ Simpson's diversity.

The chain joins TRBV5-4 to TRBJ2-2, with D tentatively TRBD1 (6 bases). The sequencing input was sorted CD4+, CD8+, or CD8+CD57+ T cells (not recorded which) from PBMCs. The clonotype originates from a human donor with aplastic anemia. DNA of the CDR3: TGTGCCAGCAGCTTGCAGGGGCCTCAAACCGGGGAGCTGTTTTTT. This gives the protein CASSLQGPQTGELFF. The full variable domain, rest sourced from reference TRBV5-4 and TRBJ2-2, is ETGVTQSPTHLIKTRGQQVTLRCSSQSGHNTVSWYQQALGQGPQFIFQYYREEENGRGNFPPRFSGLQFPNYSSELNVNALELDDSALYLCASSLQGPQTGELFFGEGSRLTVL.